The rows below give T cell receptor beta chains drawn from one sample of a study of shared clonotypes between healthy human individuals. The protocol was immunoSEQ multiplex PCR, while the TCRdb copy is restricted to in-frame clones and leaves out a portion. The profile shows roughly 2,000,000 clones, 85% to 95% of them singletons. The specimen was naive CD8+ T cells from PBMCs. The receptors derive from a man younger than 30 in good health. Some clones in this sample may be carry-over from other donors' samples. Each CDR3 is given with its conserved first and last residue. The order of the fields is V gene, D gene, J gene, clone size, CDR3 DNA, CDR3 protein. D genes are given only for firm matches. Only part of the rows carry a size: once, few, many, or a class if the clone is expanded.

v_gene: TRBV28
d_gene: NA
j_gene: TRBJ1-2
abundance: NA
CDR3nt: TGTGCCAGCAGTCTACAGGGCCATTCGAACTATGGCTACACCTTC
CDR3aa: CASSLQGHSNYGYTF

v_gene: TRBV29-1
d_gene: NA
j_gene: TRBJ2-1
abundance: NA
CDR3nt: TGCAGCGTTGGCAGTCCCCTTAATGAGCAGTTCTTC
CDR3aa: CSVGSPLNEQFF

v_gene: TRBV7-9
d_gene: NA
j_gene: TRBJ1-2
abundance: NA
CDR3nt: TGTGCCAGCAGCTTGGGGGCACGAGTTGCGGGAACCTATGGCTACACCTTC
CDR3aa: CASSLGARVAGTYGYTF

v_gene: TRBV5-1
d_gene: NA
j_gene: TRBJ2-3
abundance: NA
CDR3nt: TGCGCCAGCAGCTTGCTGAGCGAATACACAGATACGCAGTATTTT
CDR3aa: CASSLLSEYTDTQYF

v_gene: TRBV27
d_gene: TRBD1
j_gene: TRBJ1-2
abundance: NA
CDR3nt: TGTGCCAGCAGTCCCCAGGGGGCACAGGGCTACACCTTC
CDR3aa: CASSPQGAQGYTF

v_gene: TRBV11-2
d_gene: TRBD2
j_gene: TRBJ2-1
abundance: NA
CDR3nt: TGTGCATGGCAAGACGGGAGGAATGAGCAGTTCTTC
CDR3aa: CAWQDGRNEQFF

v_gene: TRBV5-8
d_gene: NA
j_gene: TRBJ1-5
abundance: NA
CDR3nt: TGTGCCAGCAGCTTTTTGATGGCTAACAATCAGCCCCAGCATTTT
CDR3aa: CASSFLMANNQPQHF

v_gene: TRBV5-1
d_gene: TRBD1
j_gene: TRBJ2-3
abundance: NA
CDR3nt: TGCGCCAGCAGCTTGGCCGGGGGACAGGGTATGAGCACAGATACGCAGTATTTT
CDR3aa: CASSLAGGQGMSTDTQYF

v_gene: TRBV9
d_gene: NA
j_gene: TRBJ2-1
abundance: NA
CDR3nt: TGTGCCAGCAGCTACGGGACTTCATCGGCCAATGAGCAGTTCTTC
CDR3aa: CASSYGTSSANEQFF

v_gene: TRBV4-2
d_gene: TRBD1
j_gene: TRBJ1-1
abundance: NA
CDR3nt: TGTGCCAGCAGCCAGGAACCCGGGACAGCGAACACTGAAGCTTTCTTT
CDR3aa: CASSQEPGTANTEAFF

v_gene: TRBV6-5
d_gene: NA
j_gene: TRBJ1-1
abundance: NA
CDR3nt: TGTGCCAGCAGTTACTCTACCAGGTCTGAAGCTTTCTTT
CDR3aa: CASSYSTRSEAFF

v_gene: TRBV4-3
d_gene: TRBD1
j_gene: TRBJ2-3
abundance: NA
CDR3nt: TGCGCCAGCAGCCAAGGACGACAGGGGGCATCGGTTACGCAGTATTTT
CDR3aa: CASSQGRQGASVTQYF

v_gene: TRBV23-1
d_gene: TRBD2
j_gene: TRBJ2-7
abundance: NA
CDR3nt: TGCGCCAGCAGTCAGTCCGTAGCGGGAGGGGTCTACGAGCAGTACTTC
CDR3aa: CASSQSVAGGVYEQYF

v_gene: TRBV28
d_gene: NA
j_gene: TRBJ2-1
abundance: NA
CDR3nt: TGTGCCAGCAGTTACTTCGGGACAACTGACTACAATGAGCAGTTCTTC
CDR3aa: CASSYFGTTDYNEQFF

v_gene: TRBV6-6
d_gene: NA
j_gene: TRBJ2-7
abundance: NA
CDR3nt: TGTGCCAGCAGTTACCTAACCGGGAGTGGCCACGAGCAGTACTTC
CDR3aa: CASSYLTGSGHEQYF

v_gene: TRBV7-9
d_gene: NA
j_gene: TRBJ2-7
abundance: NA
CDR3nt: TGTGCCAGCAGAAACCAGGGGCCCTCCTACGAGCAGTACTTC
CDR3aa: CASRNQGPSYEQYF

v_gene: TRBV29-1
d_gene: NA
j_gene: TRBJ1-2
abundance: NA
CDR3nt: TGCAGCGTTGAAGGTTTGGGCAGGGGAGAGGATGGCTACACCTTC
CDR3aa: CSVEGLGRGEDGYTF

v_gene: TRBV7-9
d_gene: NA
j_gene: TRBJ2-7
abundance: NA
CDR3nt: TGTGCCAGCAGCTTCGGTCGAGGGGCGGGCGAGCAGTACTTC
CDR3aa: CASSFGRGAGEQYF

v_gene: TRBV6-6
d_gene: NA
j_gene: TRBJ1-1
abundance: NA
CDR3nt: TGTGCCAGCAGTTACGAGAGTAACATGAACACTGAAGCTTTCTTT
CDR3aa: CASSYESNMNTEAFF

v_gene: TRBV28
d_gene: NA
j_gene: TRBJ2-7
abundance: NA
CDR3nt: TGTGCCAGCAGTTCCATCCGGGCCCCAAGGGGGTCATGGGAGCAGTACTTC
CDR3aa: CASSSIRAPRGSWEQYF

v_gene: TRBV7-9
d_gene: NA
j_gene: TRBJ1-2
abundance: NA
CDR3nt: TGTGCCAGCAGCTTGGGAGCATCGCCGTGGGGCTACACCTTC
CDR3aa: CASSLGASPWGYTF

v_gene: TRBV5-1
d_gene: NA
j_gene: TRBJ1-1
abundance: NA
CDR3nt: TGCGCCAGCAGCTTCCGGGGTCCGAACACTGAAGCTTTCTTT
CDR3aa: CASSFRGPNTEAFF

v_gene: TRBV7-9
d_gene: NA
j_gene: TRBJ2-7
abundance: once
CDR3nt: TGTGCCAGCAGCTTAGCGTCACAAATTCTCTACGAGCAGTACTTC
CDR3aa: CASSLASQILYEQYF

v_gene: TRBV29-1
d_gene: NA
j_gene: TRBJ2-5
abundance: NA
CDR3nt: TGCAGCGCAGAGCTGGTTACTACCCCCAGTGTTCAGTACTTC
CDR3aa: CSAELVTTPSVQYF

v_gene: TRBV4-1
d_gene: NA
j_gene: TRBJ2-2
abundance: once
CDR3nt: TGCGCCAGCAGCCAAGTGGGATATAGGGACACCGGGGAGCTGTTTTTT
CDR3aa: CASSQVGYRDTGELFF

v_gene: TRBV6-1
d_gene: NA
j_gene: TRBJ1-5
abundance: NA
CDR3nt: TGTGCCAGCACCATACTCCAGGGAGATCAGCCCCAGCATTTT
CDR3aa: CASTILQGDQPQHF

v_gene: TRBV4-2
d_gene: NA
j_gene: TRBJ1-1
abundance: once
CDR3nt: TGTGCCAGCAGCCAAGAGGGGGAGAACACTGAAGCTTTCTTT
CDR3aa: CASSQEGENTEAFF

v_gene: TRBV4-2
d_gene: TRBD2
j_gene: TRBJ2-1
abundance: NA
CDR3nt: TGTGCCAGCAGCCATAGGACTAGCGATGGCGAGCAGTTCTTC
CDR3aa: CASSHRTSDGEQFF

v_gene: TRBV2
d_gene: NA
j_gene: TRBJ2-2
abundance: NA
CDR3nt: TGTGCCAGCAGTGACTGGCAGGGGAAAGACACCGGGGAGCTGTTTTTT
CDR3aa: CASSDWQGKDTGELFF

v_gene: TRBV27
d_gene: TRBD1
j_gene: TRBJ1-2
abundance: once
CDR3nt: TGTGCCAGCAGTTTCGGGACAGGGTCTCCCTATGGCTACACCTTC
CDR3aa: CASSFGTGSPYGYTF

v_gene: TRBV5-8
d_gene: NA
j_gene: TRBJ2-7
abundance: NA
CDR3nt: TGTGCCAGCAGCCTGACGGACATCTGGGAGCAGTACTTC
CDR3aa: CASSLTDIWEQYF

v_gene: TRBV7-2
d_gene: NA
j_gene: TRBJ2-7
abundance: NA
CDR3nt: TGTGCCAGCAGCTTAGGGTCTATAGCCTACGAGCAGTACTTC
CDR3aa: CASSLGSIAYEQYF

v_gene: TRBV7-9
d_gene: NA
j_gene: TRBJ1-1
abundance: few
CDR3nt: TGTGCCAACGCCCCAAGGGAGGGCACTGAAGCTTTCTTT
CDR3aa: CANAPREGTEAFF

v_gene: TRBV19
d_gene: NA
j_gene: TRBJ1-5
abundance: NA
CDR3nt: TGTGCCAGTAGTTCCTCCCCGGGCGCCTTGCAGCCCCAGCATTTT
CDR3aa: CASSSSPGALQPQHF

v_gene: TRBV28
d_gene: NA
j_gene: TRBJ2-1
abundance: NA
CDR3nt: TGTGCCAGCAGTTTACCGGGAGAGGGGGTAAATGAGCAGTTCTTC
CDR3aa: CASSLPGEGVNEQFF

v_gene: TRBV27
d_gene: TRBD2
j_gene: TRBJ2-7
abundance: NA
CDR3nt: TGTGCCAGCAGTTTATTGGGGACTAGCGGGATCAGGGGCGAGCAGTACTTC
CDR3aa: CASSLLGTSGIRGEQYF

v_gene: TRBV19
d_gene: NA
j_gene: TRBJ1-1
abundance: NA
CDR3nt: TGTGCCAGTAGTAAGAGGGGGAGGAACACTGAAGCTTTCTTT
CDR3aa: CASSKRGRNTEAFF

v_gene: TRBV10-2
d_gene: TRBD2
j_gene: TRBJ2-7
abundance: NA
CDR3nt: TGCGCCAGCAGTGAAATTACTAGCGGGAGGCCTGGGAGTCCTTACGAGCAGTACTTC
CDR3aa: CASSEITSGRPGSPYEQYF

v_gene: TRBV7-9
d_gene: NA
j_gene: TRBJ1-2
abundance: NA
CDR3nt: TGTGCCAGCAGCTTAGCATTGCCACACACCTATGGCTACACCTTC
CDR3aa: CASSLALPHTYGYTF

v_gene: TRBV7-2
d_gene: TRBD2
j_gene: TRBJ2-1
abundance: once
CDR3nt: TGTGCCAGCAGCCTACGGACTAGGGAACAATCAAACTACAATGAGCAGTTCTTC
CDR3aa: CASSLRTREQSNYNEQFF

v_gene: TRBV15
d_gene: TRBD1
j_gene: TRBJ1-2
abundance: NA
CDR3nt: TGTGCCACCAGCAGACCCCCCGGGACAGGGGACTATGGCTACACCTTC
CDR3aa: CATSRPPGTGDYGYTF

v_gene: TRBV6-5
d_gene: TRBD2
j_gene: TRBJ2-7
abundance: once
CDR3nt: TGTGCCAGCAGTTCCACCGGGACTAGCGGGAGGGAGCAGTACTTC
CDR3aa: CASSSTGTSGREQYF

v_gene: TRBV27
d_gene: NA
j_gene: TRBJ2-7
abundance: NA
CDR3nt: TGTGCCAGCAGTCCCCGCGGGACCTTCTACGAGCAGTACTTC
CDR3aa: CASSPRGTFYEQYF

v_gene: TRBV4-1
d_gene: TRBD1
j_gene: TRBJ1-2
abundance: NA
CDR3nt: TGCGCCAGCAGCCCTCACCGGATAACAGGGGGAGGCGACTATGGCTACACCTTC
CDR3aa: CASSPHRITGGGDYGYTF

v_gene: TRBV11-3
d_gene: NA
j_gene: TRBJ2-5
abundance: NA
CDR3nt: TGTGCCAGCAGCGGCGGGTCTCAAGAGACCCAGTACTTC
CDR3aa: CASSGGSQETQYF

v_gene: TRBV27
d_gene: NA
j_gene: TRBJ2-1
abundance: NA
CDR3nt: TGTGCCACCCGCCCAACGACCGGGCTTCGAAATGAGCAGTTCTTC
CDR3aa: CATRPTTGLRNEQFF

v_gene: TRBV28
d_gene: TRBD2
j_gene: TRBJ2-7
abundance: NA
CDR3nt: TGTGCCAGCAGTTTTTCTCGGACTAGTGACACCTACGAGCAGTACTTC
CDR3aa: CASSFSRTSDTYEQYF

v_gene: TRBV7-6
d_gene: NA
j_gene: TRBJ2-7
abundance: NA
CDR3nt: TGTGCCAGCAGCGCGAGGACCGCGGCGTCGACCTACGAGCAGTACTTC
CDR3aa: CASSARTAASTYEQYF

v_gene: TRBV27
d_gene: NA
j_gene: TRBJ2-3
abundance: NA
CDR3nt: TGTGCCAGCAGAGAATTCACAGATACGCAGTATTTT
CDR3aa: CASREFTDTQYF

v_gene: TRBV5-4
d_gene: TRBD2
j_gene: TRBJ2-5
abundance: NA
CDR3nt: TGTGCCAGCAGCTTGGGTGGCGGGAGGGAGGGAGAGACCCAGTACTTC
CDR3aa: CASSLGGGREGETQYF

v_gene: TRBV5-6
d_gene: NA
j_gene: TRBJ2-7
abundance: NA
CDR3nt: TGTGCCAGCAGCTTGGACGCCGTGGGCTACGAGCAGTACTTC
CDR3aa: CASSLDAVGYEQYF

v_gene: TRBV2
d_gene: TRBD1
j_gene: TRBJ2-1
abundance: NA
CDR3nt: TGTGCCAGCAGTGATTCGGCCCCGGACAGGGAGGCCTACAATGAGCAGTTCTTC
CDR3aa: CASSDSAPDREAYNEQFF

v_gene: TRBV2
d_gene: TRBD1
j_gene: TRBJ1-3
abundance: NA
CDR3nt: TGTGCCAGCAGTGAGACAGGGAGCTCTGGAAACACCATATATTTT
CDR3aa: CASSETGSSGNTIYF

v_gene: TRBV4-2
d_gene: NA
j_gene: TRBJ2-1
abundance: NA
CDR3nt: TGTGCCAGCAGTTTCGACAGCTACTCCTACAATGAGCAGTTCTTC
CDR3aa: CASSFDSYSYNEQFF

v_gene: TRBV6-6
d_gene: TRBD2
j_gene: TRBJ2-3
abundance: NA
CDR3nt: TGTGCCAGCAGTTACTCAGGACTAGAAACAGATACGCAGTATTTT
CDR3aa: CASSYSGLETDTQYF

v_gene: TRBV27
d_gene: TRBD2
j_gene: TRBJ2-2
abundance: NA
CDR3nt: TGTGCCAGCAGCACCGGGACTAGCGGGAACACCGGGGAGCTGTTTTTT
CDR3aa: CASSTGTSGNTGELFF

v_gene: TRBV19
d_gene: NA
j_gene: TRBJ2-5
abundance: NA
CDR3nt: TGTGCCAGTAGTATATCCCTTCTAGGAGCGTACCAAGAGACCCAGTACTTC
CDR3aa: CASSISLLGAYQETQYF

v_gene: TRBV6-1
d_gene: TRBD2
j_gene: TRBJ2-7
abundance: NA
CDR3nt: TGTGCCAGCAGTGAAGCTAGCGGGAGGGCCTACGAGCAGTACTTC
CDR3aa: CASSEASGRAYEQYF

v_gene: TRBV4-2
d_gene: TRBD1
j_gene: TRBJ1-5
abundance: NA
CDR3nt: TGTGCCAGCAGCACGCCGGGACAGGGCGACCAGCCCCAGCATTTT
CDR3aa: CASSTPGQGDQPQHF

v_gene: TRBV28
d_gene: TRBD1
j_gene: TRBJ1-2
abundance: NA
CDR3nt: TGTGCCAGCAGTTATGGGACAGCTAACTATGGCTACACCTTC
CDR3aa: CASSYGTANYGYTF